The rows below give T cell receptor beta chains drawn from one sample of a study of blood T cells in healthy people across ages. TCRdb itself ran the 5' RACE reads through MiXCR, one entry per CDR3 protein. The sample shows some 1.4 million distinct CDR3 sequences, 35% to 45% of them seen only once. Sequencing input: blood. These receptors all come from a woman under 30 in good health. CDR3s leave out the opening cysteine and the closing phenylalanine or tryptophan. Clone size appears in some rows only: once, few, many, or a class for an expanded clone.

V gene	clone size	CDR3 protein
TRBV20-1	-	SARDSRQGTNEQF
TRBV20-1	-	SALRIRDPLNTEAF
TRBV3-1	-	ASSQAGGAAYNEQF
TRBV5-1	-	ASSPTGTDYNEQY
TRBV6-5	few	ASSYSGTGNYEQY
TRBV27	few	ASSVYQETQY
TRBV5-4	-	ASSFGEGVNYGYT
TRBV11-2	-	SSSLVSGDSYGYT
TRBV7-3	-	ASSLLGGADEQF
TRBV5-1	few	ASRPGVTSTDTQY
TRBV7-2	-	ASSLVVGTEYGYT
TRBV6-5	once	ASSLLATGVYGQY
TRBV9	-	ASSVGVSGEEQY
TRBV12-3/TRBV12-4	-	ASRALADYNEQF
TRBV6-2/TRBV6-3	-	ASSYQGTSGALSSYNEQF
TRBV10-3	few	AIRDGQGNSPLH
TRBV3-1	many	ASSQDLTGTSGSQETQY
TRBV25-1	few	ASGLSGGVNEQF
TRBV12-3/TRBV12-4	few	ASSSWGREQETQY
TRBV29-1	few	SVFVGGGRQGANGYT
TRBV5-6	-	ASSPAGTDNEQY
TRBV12-3/TRBV12-4	-	ASSLKTGDVYRSYNEQF
TRBV25-1	-	ASRGTGETNQPQH
TRBV18	once	ASSPPPTGGYGYT
TRBV20-1	few	SARRAGGNTDTQY